This TCR beta chain was observed in a study of blood T cell repertoires in COVID-19. Study as a whole: From the United States, Italy and Spain came samples of acute and convalescent COVID-19.

Seattle's cohort entered during active infection and was followed longitudinally. As processed by the authors: Reference gene primer amplification gave estimated nucleated cell counts. The method was immunoSEQ multiplex PCR; TCRdb's version includes in-frame clones alone and lacks a portion of them. The V and J calls and clone size are taken from that table; D and trimming were inferred from the DNA. Of about 180,000 clones in the sample, 80% to 90% were seen once. Sequencing input: peripheral blood. This clonotype originated in a woman older than 75 with COVID-19, enrolled during active disease.

The CDR3 region is CASGESGAREKLFF. The CDR3 DNA reads TGTGCCAGTGGAGAGTCTGGGGCGAGGGAAAAACTGTTTTTT. The chain recombines TRBV7-2 with TRBJ1-4; possible D gene TRBD1, 5 bases. CDR3 length: 14 amino acids. The ends were cut back, 9 bases at V and 8 bases at J, with 19 bases in the middle. Germline-derived CDR1 and CDR2 are SGHTA and FQGNSA.